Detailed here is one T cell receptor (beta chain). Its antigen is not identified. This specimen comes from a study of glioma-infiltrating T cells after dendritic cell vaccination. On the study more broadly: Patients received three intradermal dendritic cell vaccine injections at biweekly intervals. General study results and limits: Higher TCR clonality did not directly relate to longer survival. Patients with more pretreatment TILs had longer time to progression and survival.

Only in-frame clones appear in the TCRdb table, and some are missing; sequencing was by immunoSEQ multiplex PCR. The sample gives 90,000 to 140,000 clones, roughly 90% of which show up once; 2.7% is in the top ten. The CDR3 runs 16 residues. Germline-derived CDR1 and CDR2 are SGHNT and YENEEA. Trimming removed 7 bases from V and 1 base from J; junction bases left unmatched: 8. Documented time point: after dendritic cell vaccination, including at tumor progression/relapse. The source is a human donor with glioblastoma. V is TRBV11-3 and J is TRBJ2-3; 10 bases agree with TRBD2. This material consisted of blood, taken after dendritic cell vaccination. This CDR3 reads CASTRQGTSGTDTQYF. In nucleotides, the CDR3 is TGTGCCAGCACCAGACAGGGGACTAGCGGCACAGATACGCAGTATTTT.